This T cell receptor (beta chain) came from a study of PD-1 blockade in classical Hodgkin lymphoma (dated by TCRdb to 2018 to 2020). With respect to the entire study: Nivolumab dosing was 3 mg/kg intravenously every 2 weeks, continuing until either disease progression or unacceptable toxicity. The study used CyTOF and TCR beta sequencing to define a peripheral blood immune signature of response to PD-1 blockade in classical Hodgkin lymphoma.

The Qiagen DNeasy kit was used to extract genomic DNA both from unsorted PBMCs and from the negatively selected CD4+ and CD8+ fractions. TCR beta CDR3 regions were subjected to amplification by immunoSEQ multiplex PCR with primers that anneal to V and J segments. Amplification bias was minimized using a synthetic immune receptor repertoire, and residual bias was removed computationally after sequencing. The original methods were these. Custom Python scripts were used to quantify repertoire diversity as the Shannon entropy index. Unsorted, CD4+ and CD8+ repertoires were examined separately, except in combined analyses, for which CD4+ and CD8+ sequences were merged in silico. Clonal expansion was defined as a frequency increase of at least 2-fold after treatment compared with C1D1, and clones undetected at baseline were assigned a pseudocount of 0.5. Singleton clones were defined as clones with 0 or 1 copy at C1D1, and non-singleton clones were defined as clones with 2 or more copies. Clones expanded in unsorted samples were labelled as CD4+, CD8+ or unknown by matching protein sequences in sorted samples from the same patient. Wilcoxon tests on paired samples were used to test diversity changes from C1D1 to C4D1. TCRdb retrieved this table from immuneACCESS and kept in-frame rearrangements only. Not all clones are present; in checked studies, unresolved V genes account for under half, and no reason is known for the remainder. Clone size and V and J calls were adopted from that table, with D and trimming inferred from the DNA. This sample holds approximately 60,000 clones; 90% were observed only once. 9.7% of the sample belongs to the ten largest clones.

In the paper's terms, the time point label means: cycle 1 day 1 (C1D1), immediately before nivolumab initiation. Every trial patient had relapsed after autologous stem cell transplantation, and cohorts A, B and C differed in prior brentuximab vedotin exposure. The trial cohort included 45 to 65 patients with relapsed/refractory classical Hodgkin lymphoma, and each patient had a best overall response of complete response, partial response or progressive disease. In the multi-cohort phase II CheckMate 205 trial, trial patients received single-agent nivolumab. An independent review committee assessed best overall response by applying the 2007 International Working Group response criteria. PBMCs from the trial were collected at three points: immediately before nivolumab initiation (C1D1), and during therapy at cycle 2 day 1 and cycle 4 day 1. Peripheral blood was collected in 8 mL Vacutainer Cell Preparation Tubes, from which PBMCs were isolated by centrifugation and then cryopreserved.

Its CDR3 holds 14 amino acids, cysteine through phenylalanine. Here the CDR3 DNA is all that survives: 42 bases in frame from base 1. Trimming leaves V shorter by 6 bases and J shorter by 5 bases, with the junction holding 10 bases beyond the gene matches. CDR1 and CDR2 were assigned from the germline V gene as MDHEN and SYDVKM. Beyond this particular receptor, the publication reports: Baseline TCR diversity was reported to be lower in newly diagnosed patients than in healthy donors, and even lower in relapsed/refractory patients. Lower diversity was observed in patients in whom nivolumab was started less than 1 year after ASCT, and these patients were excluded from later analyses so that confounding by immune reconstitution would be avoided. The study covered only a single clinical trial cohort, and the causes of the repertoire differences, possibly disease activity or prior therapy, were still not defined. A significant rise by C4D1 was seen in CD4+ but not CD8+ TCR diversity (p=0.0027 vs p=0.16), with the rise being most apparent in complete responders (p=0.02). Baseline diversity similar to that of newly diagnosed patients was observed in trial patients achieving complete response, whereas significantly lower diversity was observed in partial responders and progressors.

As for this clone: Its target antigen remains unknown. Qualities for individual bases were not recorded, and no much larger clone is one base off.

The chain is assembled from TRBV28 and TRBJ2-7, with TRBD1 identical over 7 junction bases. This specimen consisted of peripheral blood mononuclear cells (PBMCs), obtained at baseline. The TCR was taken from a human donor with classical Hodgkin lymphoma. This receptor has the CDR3 CASSTGAPLNEQYF. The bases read TGTGCCAGCAGCACAGGGGCGCCGTTGAACGAGCAGTACTTC.